A single T cell receptor (beta chain) is shown here with its context. This entry comes from a study of control samples from healthy donors and cancer patients. This table comes from immunoSEQ multiplex PCR, and its TCRdb copy is limited to in-frame clones, with some not included. The sample carries 12,000 to 15,000 clones, 70% to 85% recorded once. V was clipped by 1 base and J by 7 bases; unmatched bases: 7. The CDR3 is 15 amino acids. Germline CDR1 SGHTA, CDR2 FQGNSA. The sequencing input was formalin-fixed, paraffin-embedded tissue. V gene TRBV7-2 combines with J gene TRBJ2-1; 7 bases map to TRBD2. This TCR derives from a female donor with lung cancer. The CDR3 sequence is CASSLVPGGENEQFF. The CDR3 nucleotides read TGTGCCAGCAGCTTAGTGCCGGGAGGAGAGAATGAGCAGTTCTTC.